This T cell receptor beta chain was sequenced for a study of OX40 agonist ivuxolimab in advanced cancers. About the study: Every 2 weeks, patients received ivuxolimab intravenously, dosed at 0.01 to 10 mg/kg. In three patients, partial responses were observed, one with hepatocellular carcinoma and two with cutaneous melanoma.

Clones were sequenced by immunoSEQ multiplex PCR, and TCRdb holds only the in-frame ones, with some missing. Of around 60,000 clones listed, 70% to 90% are singletons. Germline V gives CDR1 SGDLS, CDR2 YYNGEE. Trimming removed 1 base at V and 4 bases at J, with 12 bases between. CDR3 length equals 14 residues. Blood specimens came from baseline, cycle 4 day 1, and cycle 7 day 1. Sequenced here: CD4+ or CD8+ T cells sorted from blood, sampled in a trial of the OX40 agonist ivuxolimab. This sequence was found in an adult with an advanced solid tumor such as melanoma, head and neck, liver or kidney cancer. V usage is TRBV9 and J usage is TRBJ2-7; D is ambiguous. The CDR3: CASSVMDRDYEQYF. CDR3 sequence (DNA): TGTGCCAGCAGCGTAATGGACCGAGATTACGAGCAGTACTTC.